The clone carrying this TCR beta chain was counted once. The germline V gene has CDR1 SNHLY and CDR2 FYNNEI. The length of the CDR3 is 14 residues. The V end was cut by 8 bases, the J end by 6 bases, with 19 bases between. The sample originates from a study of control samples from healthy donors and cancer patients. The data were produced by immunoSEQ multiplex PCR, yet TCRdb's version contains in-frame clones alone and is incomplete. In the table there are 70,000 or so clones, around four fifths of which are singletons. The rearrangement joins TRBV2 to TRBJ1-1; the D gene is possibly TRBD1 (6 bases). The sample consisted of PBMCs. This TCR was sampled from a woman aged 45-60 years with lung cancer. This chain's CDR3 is CASYPWEGGAEAFF. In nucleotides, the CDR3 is TGTGCCAGCTACCCCTGGGAAGGGGGAGCTGAAGCTTTCTTT. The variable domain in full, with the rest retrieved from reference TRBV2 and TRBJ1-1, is EPEVTQTPSHQVTQMGQEVILRCVPISNHLYFYWYRQILGQKVEFLVSFYNNEISEKSEIFDDQFSVERPDGSNFTLKIRSTKLEDSAMYFCASYPWEGGAEAFFGQGTRLTVV.